Shown below are 9 T cell receptor beta chains from a single sample sequenced in a study of T-cell reconstitution after alpha-beta-depleted transplantation in children. TCRbeta library preparation incorporated unique molecular identifiers. Each CDR3 protein gets one entry after TCRdb re-called the PCR reads with MiXCR. The top ten clones hold around 4% of a sample with some 390,000 distinct CDR3 sequences, roughly 21% of them seen once. The sample consisted of PBMCs from the stem cell graft donor, taken from the stem cell graft. The receptors here all came from a human donor who donated a stem cell graft to a child with acute myeloid leukemia.

This clonotype was observed a few times. V and J are TRBV7-9 and TRBJ2-2, with a weak D call TRBD2 (5 bases). The CDR3 loop spans 14 amino acids. V gave up 8 bases and J gave up 3 bases, with 13 bases separating them. CDR1 and CDR2 from the germline V gene are SEHNR and FQNEAQ (reference sequence). The CDR3 region is CASGRGWDTGELFF. In DNA, the CDR3 is TGTGCCAGCGGACGGGGATGGGACACCGGGGAGCTGTTTTTT.

This clonotype appeared a few times. The chain recombines TRBV12-3 or TRBV12-4 with TRBJ2-1; TRBD2 matches 15 bases. Trimming took 3 bases from V and 2 from J; bases not matched to a gene: 11. The CDR3 covers 20 residues. In nucleotides, the CDR3 is TGTGCCAGCAGTTTTTGGATCAGGGGACTAGCGGGAGGAACCTACAATGAGCAGTTCTTC. Protein: CASSFWIRGLAGGTYNEQFF.

This clonotype was picked up a small number of times. The chain recombines TRBV20-1 with TRBJ2-1, with 7 bases aligning to TRBD1. CDR1 DFQATT and CDR2 SNEGSKA come from the germline V gene (reference sequence). Germline trimming cut 7 bases from V and 4 bases from J; bases unmatched to any gene: 10. This CDR3 region has 14 residues. The CDR3 coding sequence is TGCAGTGTCACACAGGGGTCACTATACAATGAGCAGTTCTTC. It is translated as CSVTQGSLYNEQFF.

The chain couples TRBV20-1 to TRBJ2-2, with unresolved D. Trimming cost V 6 bases and J 4 bases, with 6 bases left between them. Per germline, CDR1 DFQATT and CDR2 SNEGSKA (reference sequence). CDR3 length equals 11 residues. DNA of the CDR3: TGCAGTGCGCGCCGCACCGGGGAGCTGTTTTTT. Protein: CSARRTGELFF.

Note on this clonotype: This may arise from a read error, as a much more abundant clone is one base away. The chain has TRBV12-3 or TRBV12-4 and TRBJ2-1; no firm D call. The CDR3 totals 11 residues. V was pared by 4 bases and J by 8 bases, with 6 bases between. The CDR3: CASSSFDEQFF. CDR3 sequence (DNA): TGTGCCAGCAGTTCCTTCGATGAGCAGTTCTTC.

The chain combines TRBV5-1 with TRBJ2-7; TRBD2 matches at 12 bases. With V trimmed by 3 bases and J by 6 bases, 10 bases remained unmatched. CDR1 is SGHRS, CDR2 YFSETQ, per germline. CDR3 size: 16 residues. CDR3 bases: TGCGCCAGCAGCTCTTACCTAGCGGGAGGGCCGATCGAGCAGTACTTC. This encodes CASSSYLAGGPIEQYF.

This clonotype showed up just a few times. CDR3 nucleotides: TGTGCCAGCAAAAGGGACAGGGGAGGCTACGAGCAGTACTTC. Encoded protein: CASKRDRGGYEQYF. The chain carries TRBV2 and TRBJ2-7, with 10 bases lining up with TRBD1. V shed 7 bases, J shed 3 bases, and the junction held 6 bases outside the gene matches. Germline V gives CDR1 SNHLY, CDR2 FYNNEI. The CDR3 covers 14 residues. Together with reference TRBV2 and TRBJ2-7, the CDR3 gives the full variable domain: EPEVTQTPSHQVTQMGQEVILRCVPISNHLYFYWYRQILGQKVEFLVSFYNNEISEKSEIFDDQFSVERPDGSNFTLKIRSTKLEDSAMYFCASKRDRGGYEQYFGPGTRLTVT.

J is TRBJ2-7 and V is TRBV6-2 or TRBV6-3, with a possible D match to TRBD1 (6 bases). This CDR3 contains 15 residues. Germline CDR1 reads MNHEY; CDR2 reads SVGEGT. Deletions cut 6 bases from V and 0 bases from J, with 15 bases between. The DNA of the CDR3 is TGTGCCAGCAGCTACGGACAGCTGAGCTCCTACGAGCAGTACTTC. This encodes CASSYGQLSSYEQYF.

The chain has TRBV5-1 and TRBJ2-3; D gene uncertain. This CDR3 has 15 residues. V was clipped by 0 bases and J by 1 base, with 9 bases between them. Looked up from germline, CDR1 is SGHRS and CDR2 is YFSETQ. The DNA for the CDR3 is TGCGCCAGCAGCTTGGTGGCAGCACGCACAGATACGCAGTATTTT. Translating gives CASSLVAARTDTQYF. The complete variable domain, with remaining parts taken from reference TRBV5-1 and TRBJ2-3, reads KAGVTQTPRYLIKTRGQQVTLSCSPISGHRSVSWYQQTPGQGLQFLFEYFSETQRNKGNFPGRFSGRQFSNSRSEMNVSTLELGDSALYLCASSLVAARTDTQYFGPGTRLTVL.